Sequencing of this T cell receptor (beta chain) was carried out in a study of cytomegalovirus exposure and HLA in healthy donors. Study in general: Counted in an early data release were approximately 85 million unique TCRs from HLA-typed donors.

With respect to this clone: Its matching antigen is unknown.

This PCR relied on a set of 60 Vbeta primers and 13 Jbeta primers. Profiling relied on immunoSEQ multiplex PCR, and the TCRdb table lists in-frame clones only, not all of them. The sample has about 190,000 clones; 65% to 85% are singletons. Study-wide results and limits: An assumption of roughly uniform sequencing depth across donors underlay the presence/absence analyses. Some TCR beta chains (roughly 160 of them) were listed as cytomegalovirus-associated.

Germline CDR1 SGHRS, CDR2 YFSETQ. The CDR3 sequence is 14 residues long. V was trimmed by 2 bases and J by 0 bases, leaving 8 bases between them. This sequence was found in a man aged 45-60 years in good health and CMV-seronegative. The V call is TRBV5-1, the J call TRBJ1-1, with unresolved D. The sequenced sample was PBMCs. CDR3 region: CASSLDTLNTEAFF. The CDR3 DNA reads TGCGCCAGCAGCTTAGACACTCTGAACACTGAAGCTTTCTTT.